Listed below are T cell receptor beta chains from one sample, sequenced in a study of blood T cell repertoires in COVID-19. Sequencing was performed with immunoSEQ multiplex PCR; in TCRdb, only in-frame clones are kept and a portion is missing. The data show around 77,000 clones, under 90% seen once. The specimen was peripheral blood. These receptor sequences come from a man in his 70s with active or convalescent COVID-19. The CDR3 runs from the conserved cysteine through the conserved F or W. The D gene is left open where the match is weak. The size field is filled for only some rows; it gives once, few, many or a size class.

j_call clone_size d_call v_call cdr3_aa cdr3_nt
TRBJ2-5 - TRBD1 TRBV10-3 CAISELGTGARGHF TGTGCCATCAGTGAGTTGGGGACAGGGGCCCGGGGTCACTTC
TRBJ1-2 - - TRBV9 CASSVGAGVGYTF TGTGCCAGCAGCGTAGGGGCAGGGGTTGGCTACACCTTC
TRBJ1-6 - - TRBV28 CATGFQGSPLHF TGTGCCACCGGGTTTCAGGGATCACCCCTCCACTTT
TRBJ2-7 - TRBD1 TRBV28 CASRLQGGSYEQYF TGTGCCAGCAGATTACAGGGGGGCTCCTACGAGCAGTACTTC
TRBJ2-7 - TRBD2 TRBV12-3/TRBV12-4 CASGRGVTYEQYF TGTGCCAGCGGCCGGGGGGTTACCTACGAGCAGTACTTC
TRBJ1-2 - - TRBV23-1 CASSQSRGAKDYGYTF TGCGCCAGCAGTCAATCTCGGGGGGCTAAGGACTATGGCTACACCTTC
TRBJ2-1 - TRBD2 TRBV19 CASSIEGLAGLSYNEQFF TGTGCCAGTAGTATAGAAGGGCTAGCGGGACTCTCCTACAATGAGCAGTTCTTC
TRBJ1-5 - TRBD1 TRBV9 CASSVGTGGEQPQHF TGTGCCAGCAGCGTAGGTACAGGGGGCGAGCAGCCCCAGCATTTT
TRBJ1-2 - - TRBV28 CASSFGPQLLTGGYTF TGTGCCAGCAGTTTTGGTCCACAGCTTTTGACCGGTGGCTACACCTTC
TRBJ2-1 - - TRBV19 CASSIGGSYNEQFF TGTGCCAGTAGTATAGGGGGCAGTTACAATGAGCAGTTCTTC
TRBJ2-7 - TRBD1 TRBV3-1/TRBV3-2 CASSQDIGTGVYEQYF TGTGCCAGCAGCCAAGATATAGGGACAGGGGTTTACGAGCAGTACTTC
TRBJ1-1 - TRBD1 TRBV30 CAWVMIRGHTEAFF TGTGCCTGGGTGATGATCAGGGGGCACACTGAAGCTTTCTTT
TRBJ2-7 - - TRBV15 CATSRDPREGEQYF TGTGCCACCAGCAGAGATCCTCGGGAAGGTGAGCAGTACTTC
TRBJ1-5 - - TRBV11-2 CASSEGQNQPQHF TGTGCCAGCAGCGAGGGACAAAATCAGCCCCAGCATTTT
TRBJ2-2 - TRBD2 TRBV5-1 CASSLQGSGTQANTGELFF TGCGCCAGCAGCTTGCAAGGGAGCGGGACCCAGGCGAACACCGGGGAGCTGTTTTTT
TRBJ1-4 - - TRBV28 CASHLATNEKLFF TGTGCCAGCCATCTAGCAACTAATGAAAAACTGTTTTTT
TRBJ1-3 few - TRBV7-9 CASSPKGRGTGNTIYF TGTGCCAGCAGCCCTAAAGGCAGGGGCACTGGAAACACCATATATTTT
TRBJ1-5 - - TRBV6-5 CASSPVGSPQPQHF TGTGCCAGCTCACCTGTCGGGTCTCCCCAGCCCCAGCATTTT
TRBJ2-7 - TRBD2 TRBV11-3 CASSLAASGEQYF TGTGCCAGCAGCTTAGCGGCTAGCGGAGAGCAGTACTTC
TRBJ2-1 - TRBD2 TRBV3-1/TRBV3-2 CASSPSSGRANEQFF TGTGCCAGCAGCCCTTCTAGCGGGAGGGCGAATGAGCAGTTCTTC
TRBJ2-7 - TRBD2 TRBV5-4 CASSPGERGGEEQYF TGTGCCAGCAGCCCAGGAGAGCGGGGGGGAGAGGAGCAGTACTTC
TRBJ1-3 - - TRBV29-1 CSATVYSGNTIYF TGCAGCGCCACAGTTTACTCTGGAAACACCATATATTTT
TRBJ1-5 - TRBD1 TRBV19 CASSLGTGAVVNQPQHF TGTGCCAGTAGTCTCGGGACAGGGGCGGTTGTTAATCAGCCCCAGCATTTT
TRBJ2-2 - - TRBV2 CARAKTTNTGELFF TGTGCCAGGGCGAAAACTACGAACACCGGGGAGCTGTTTTTT
TRBJ1-4 - TRBD1 TRBV11-1 CASSLRQGGGEKLFF TGTGCCAGCAGCCTTCGACAGGGAGGCGGTGAAAAACTGTTTTTT
TRBJ1-2 - TRBD1 TRBV28 CASNSGQASYGYTF TGTGCCAGCAATTCAGGACAGGCCTCCTATGGCTACACCTTC
TRBJ2-7 once - TRBV4-1 CASSQGLDKSSYEQYF TGCGCCAGCAGCCAAGGTTTGGACAAGAGCTCCTACGAGCAGTACTTC
TRBJ1-1 - TRBD1 TRBV28 CASSTGGGGITEAFF TGTGCCAGCAGTACAGGGGGAGGGGGGATCACTGAAGCTTTCTTT
TRBJ2-1 - - TRBV12-3/TRBV12-4 CASSFGRVNEQFF TGTGCCAGCAGTTTCGGCAGGGTCAATGAGCAGTTCTTC
TRBJ1-1 - - TRBV3-1/TRBV3-2 CASSQGSPAEAFF TGTGCCAGCAGCCAAGGATCCCCGGCGGAGGCTTTCTTT
TRBJ1-5 few TRBD1 TRBV6-1 CASSELGTANQPQHF TGTGCCAGCAGTGAATTAGGGACAGCTAATCAGCCCCAGCATTTT
TRBJ2-1 - TRBD2 TRBV7-3 CASSSLAGGLYNEQFF TGTGCCAGCAGCTCATTAGCGGGAGGGCTTTACAATGAGCAGTTCTTC
TRBJ2-4 few - TRBV4-1 CASSQAAQDIQYF TGCGCCAGCAGCCAAGCCGCCCAGGACATTCAGTACTTC
TRBJ2-4 - TRBD2 TRBV19 CASREGLAGVSIQYF TGTGCCAGTAGAGAGGGACTAGCGGGAGTATCCATTCAGTACTTC
TRBJ1-6 - TRBD1 TRBV19 CASKRTTGVDSPLHF TGTGCCAGTAAGCGAACGACAGGGGTTGATTCACCCCTCCACTTT
TRBJ1-1 once - TRBV5-1 CASSWGHRANTEAFF TGCGCCAGCAGCTGGGGACACCGGGCGAACACTGAAGCTTTCTTT
TRBJ2-7 - TRBD2 TRBV27 CASSLTTSGRDGLREQYF TGTGCCAGCAGTTTAACCACTAGCGGGAGGGACGGGCTAAGAGAGCAGTACTTC
TRBJ1-5 - TRBD1 TRBV28 CASSRGPYQPQHF TGTGCCAGCAGTAGGGGGCCCTATCAGCCCCAGCATTTT
TRBJ1-1 - - TRBV6-5 CASQAQVNTEAFF TGTGCCAGCCAGGCCCAGGTAAACACTGAAGCTTTCTTT
TRBJ2-7 few TRBD2 TRBV4-3 CASSQDLGTSGSYEQYF TGCGCCAGCAGCCAAGATTTAGGAACTAGCGGAAGCTACGAGCAGTACTTC
TRBJ1-1 - - TRBV10-3 CAIRDSDMNTEAFF TGTGCCATCAGGGACAGTGACATGAACACTGAAGCTTTCTTT
TRBJ2-3 - TRBD2 TRBV2 CASGGDELAAQYF TGTGCCAGCGGGGGGGATGAACTAGCCGCGCAGTATTTT
TRBJ1-5 once TRBD1 TRBV4-1 CASRRQGGGNQPQHF TGCGCCAGCAGACGACAGGGGGGAGGCAATCAGCCCCAGCATTTT
TRBJ1-2 - - TRBV30 CAWSYGQAISGYTF TGTGCCTGGAGTTATGGTCAGGCGATTAGTGGCTACACCTTC
TRBJ2-3 - - TRBV5-1 CASSLGTATDTQYF TGCGCCAGCAGCTTGGGGACTGCAACAGATACGCAGTATTTT
TRBJ1-1 - - TRBV19 CASSSPPGLANTEAFF TGTGCCAGTAGTTCCCCCCCAGGGTTGGCGAACACTGAAGCTTTCTTT
TRBJ2-1 few TRBD1 TRBV5-4 CASSIRTGINNNEQFF TGTGCCAGCAGCATCCGGACAGGGATTAATAACAATGAGCAGTTCTTC
TRBJ1-6 - - TRBV28 CASRLGPYNSPLHF TGTGCCAGCAGATTGGGGCCGTATAATTCACCCCTCCACTTT